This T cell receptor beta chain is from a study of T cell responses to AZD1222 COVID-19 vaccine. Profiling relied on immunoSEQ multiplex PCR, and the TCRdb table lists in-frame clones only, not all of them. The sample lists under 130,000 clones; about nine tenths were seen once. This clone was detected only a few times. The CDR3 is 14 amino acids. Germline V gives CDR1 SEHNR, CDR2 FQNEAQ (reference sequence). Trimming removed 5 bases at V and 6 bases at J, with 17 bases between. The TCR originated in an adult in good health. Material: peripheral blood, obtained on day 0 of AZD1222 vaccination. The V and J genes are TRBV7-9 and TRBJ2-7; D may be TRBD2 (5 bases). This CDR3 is CASSPPEVRREQYF. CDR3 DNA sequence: TGTGCCAGCAGCCCTCCGGAGGTTCGGCGCGAGCAGTACTTC.